The rows below give T cell receptor beta chains drawn from one sample of a study of CD8+ T cells in alopecia areata. Clones were read by immunoSEQ multiplex PCR, and TCRdb kept only the in-frame ones, dropping some. The sample holds some 190,000 clones; 45% to 60% are singletons and the top ten take around 10%. The material was CD8+ T cells sorted from blood, obtained around week 54, from a patient treated with tofacitinib. Receptor source: a human donor with alopecia areata. Both conserved end residues are part of each CDR3. Fields, in order: V gene, CDR3 length, CDR3 protein.

TRBV27	14	CASSDRDDNNEQFF
TRBV4-1	14	CASSHRTANYEQYF
TRBV7-3	13	CASSPDRDQPQHF
TRBV2	13	CASQETANQPQHF
TRBV7-2	15	CASSVGPGLIYTQYF
TRBV7-9	13	CASSLAQGLVQFF
TRBV2	14	CASSTDRLNSPLHF
TRBV11-2	13	CASSAGHLYEQYF
TRBV7-9	14	CASSLGDSPYEQYF
TRBV30	11	CAWSAGTGFFF
TRBV29-1	14	CSGGERTGGEKLFF
TRBV5-6	13	CASSFGSGVEQFF
TRBV9	14	CASSVRNSFTEAFF
TRBV9	15	CASSVGSSGSDTQYF
TRBV7-9	15	CASSYSRSGANVLTF
TRBV4-2	20	CASSPIWLWEGGLGTDTQYF
TRBV30	11	CAWSVGGTGFF
TRBV9	13	CASSVGQLETQYF
TRBV25-1	12	CASWGLMGGYTF
TRBV7-6	15	CASSLSNSLSYEQYF
TRBV11-2	15	CASSLVVTGAYEQYF
TRBV29-1	11	CSVETGETQYF
TRBV27	13	CASSANSGNTIYF
TRBV6-5	13	CASSGRGDSPLHF
TRBV30	11	CAWSVLETQYF
TRBV30	15	CAWTLRAGRNTEAFF
TRBV15	12	CATGDGGSPLHF
TRBV19	13	CASSKGPNQPQHF
TRBV29-1	13	CSVIDGFNEKLFF
TRBV5-1	14	CASSLGVTTDTQYF
TRBV5-4	12	CASSLGPDEAFF
TRBV27	14	CASSFAGFYNEQFF
TRBV2	14	CASSEFVTPYEQYF
TRBV5-1	14	CASITGTGDNEQFF
TRBV9	13	CASSFAGAYEQYF
TRBV2	13	CASGGYGEETQYF
TRBV6-1	15	CASSEEDRVVYGYTF
TRBV30	18	CAWSVLAGSPYHTDTQYF
TRBV5-6	16	CASSLGPATSTDTQYF
TRBV7-9	14	CASSLSDYNQPQHF
TRBV7-9	15	CASSYFGDRDNEQYF
TRBV7-6	14	CASSWDRGGTEAFF
TRBV9	15	CASSGASGEVNEQFF
TRBV30	14	CAWTPVSGANVLTF
TRBV5-8	12	CASSSGVYEQYF
TRBV19	14	CASSMHGSNQPQHF
TRBV14	16	CASSQATGPDQETQYF
TRBV29-1	12	CSVLNRTGELFF
TRBV7-9	18	CASSSGLAGATSTDTQYF
TRBV27	13	CASSFAGFDGYTF
TRBV2	15	CASTLRAGGSREAFF
TRBV5-1	17	CASGKTYGTGIDYGYTF
TRBV25-1	12	CASGSLYYGYTF
TRBV9	14	CASSVGAVGTEAFF
TRBV7-9	15	CASSKAAGGLYEQFF
TRBV7-9	11	CASSLTDTQYF
TRBV9	15	CASSVEPALSYEQYF
TRBV2	15	CASSEGFASTDTQYF
TRBV20-1	11	CSARQDYGYTF